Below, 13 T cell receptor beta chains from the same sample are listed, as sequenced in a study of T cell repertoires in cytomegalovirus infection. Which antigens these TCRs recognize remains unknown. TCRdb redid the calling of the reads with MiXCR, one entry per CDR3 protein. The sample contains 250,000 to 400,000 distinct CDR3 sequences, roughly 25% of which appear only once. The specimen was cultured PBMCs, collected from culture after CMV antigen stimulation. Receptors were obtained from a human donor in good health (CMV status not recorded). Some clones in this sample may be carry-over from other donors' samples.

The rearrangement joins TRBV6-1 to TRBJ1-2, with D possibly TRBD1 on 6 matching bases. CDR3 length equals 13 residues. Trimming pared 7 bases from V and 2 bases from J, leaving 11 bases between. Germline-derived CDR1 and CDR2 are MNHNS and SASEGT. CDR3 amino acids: CASKTTGNYGYTF. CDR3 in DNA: TGTGCCAGCAAGACGACAGGAAACTATGGCTACACCTTC.

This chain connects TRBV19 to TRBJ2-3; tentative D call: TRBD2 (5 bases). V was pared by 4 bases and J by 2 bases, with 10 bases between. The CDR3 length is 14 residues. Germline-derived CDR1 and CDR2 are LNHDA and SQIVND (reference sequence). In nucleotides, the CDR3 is TGTGCCAGTAGTAAAAGCGGAAACACAGATACGCAGTATTTT. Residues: CASSKSGNTDTQYF.

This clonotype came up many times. The CDR3 sequence: CASRTNRIYAGELFF. In DNA, the CDR3 is TGTGCCAGCAGAACCAATCGGATTTACGCCGGGGAGCTGTTTTTT. The J gene is TRBJ2-2, the V gene TRBV7-2, with D uncertain. The CDR3 sequence is 15 residues long. The germline V gene encodes CDR1 SGHTA and CDR2 FQGNSA. Trimming shortened V by 6 bases and J by 6 bases, and 17 bases separated the two germline ends.

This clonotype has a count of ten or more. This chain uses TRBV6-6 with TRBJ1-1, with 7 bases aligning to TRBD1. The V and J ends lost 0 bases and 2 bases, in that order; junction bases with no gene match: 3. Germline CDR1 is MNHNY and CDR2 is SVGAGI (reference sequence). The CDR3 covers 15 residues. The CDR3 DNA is TGTGCCAGCAGTTACTCTGGGACAGCCAACACTGAAGCTTTCTTT. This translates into CASSYSGTANTEAFF.

The CDR3 nucleotides read TGCGCCAGCAGCCAAGAGGCGGTGGCCGCCGAGCAGTACGTC. Protein product: CASSQEAVAAEQYV. V is TRBV4-1 and J is TRBJ2-7, with D uncertain. Deletions cut 0 bases from V and 6 bases from J, with 12 bases between. CDR1 is MGHRA and CDR2 is YSYEKL in the germline V gene. This CDR3 has 14 residues.

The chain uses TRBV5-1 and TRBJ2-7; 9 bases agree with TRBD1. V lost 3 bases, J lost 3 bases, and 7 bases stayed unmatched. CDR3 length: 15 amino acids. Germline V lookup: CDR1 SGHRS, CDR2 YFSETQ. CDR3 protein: CASSSPGQGGYEQYF. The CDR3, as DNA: TGCGCCAGCAGCTCGCCGGGACAGGGTGGCTACGAGCAGTACTTC. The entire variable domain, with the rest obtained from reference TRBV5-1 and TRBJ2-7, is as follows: KAGVTQTPRYLIKTRGQQVTLSCSPISGHRSVSWYQQTPGQGLQFLFEYFSETQRNKGNFPGRFSGRQFSNSRSEMNVSTLELGDSALYLCASSSPGQGGYEQYFGPGTRLTVT.

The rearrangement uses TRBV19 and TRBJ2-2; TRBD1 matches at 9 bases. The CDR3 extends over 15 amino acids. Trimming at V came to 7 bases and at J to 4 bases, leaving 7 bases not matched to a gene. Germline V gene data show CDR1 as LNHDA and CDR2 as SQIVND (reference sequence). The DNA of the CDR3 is TGTGCCAGTAACTTGGACAGGGGATCCACCGGGGAGCTGTTTTTT. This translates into CASNLDRGSTGELFF.

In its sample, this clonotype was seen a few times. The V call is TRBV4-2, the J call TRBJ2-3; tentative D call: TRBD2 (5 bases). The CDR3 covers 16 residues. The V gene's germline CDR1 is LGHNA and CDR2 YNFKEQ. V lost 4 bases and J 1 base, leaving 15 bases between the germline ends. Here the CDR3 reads CASSRATRLGTDTQYF. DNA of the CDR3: TGTGCCAGCAGCCGAGCTACTAGATTGGGCACAGATACGCAGTATTTT.

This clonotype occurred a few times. The CDR3, as DNA: TGTGCCAGCGCCGGGCAGGGGGCGAATTTTTTGCAGCAGGCAGATACGCAGTATTTT. It codes for CASAGQGANFLQQADTQYF. This chain joins TRBV6-2 or TRBV6-3 and TRBJ2-3; 8 positions agree with TRBD1. The CDR3 length is 19 residues. CDR1 and CDR2 from the germline V gene are MNHEY and SVGEGT. V trimming: 8 bases; J trimming: 4 bases; junction bases outside the gene matches: 23.

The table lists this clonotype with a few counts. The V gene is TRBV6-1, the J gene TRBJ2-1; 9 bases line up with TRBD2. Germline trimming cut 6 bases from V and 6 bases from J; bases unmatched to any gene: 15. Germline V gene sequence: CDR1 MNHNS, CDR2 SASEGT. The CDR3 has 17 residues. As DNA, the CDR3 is TGTGCCAGCAGAATGAACGTAGCGGGAGTCGATTCCAATGAGCAGTTCTTC. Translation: CASRMNVAGVDSNEQFF.

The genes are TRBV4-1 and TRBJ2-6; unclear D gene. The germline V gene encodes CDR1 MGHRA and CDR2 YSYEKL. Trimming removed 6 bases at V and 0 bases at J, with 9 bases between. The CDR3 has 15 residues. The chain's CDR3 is CASSAGASGANVLTF. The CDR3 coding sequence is TGCGCCAGCAGTGCAGGAGCCTCTGGGGCCAACGTCCTGACTTTC.

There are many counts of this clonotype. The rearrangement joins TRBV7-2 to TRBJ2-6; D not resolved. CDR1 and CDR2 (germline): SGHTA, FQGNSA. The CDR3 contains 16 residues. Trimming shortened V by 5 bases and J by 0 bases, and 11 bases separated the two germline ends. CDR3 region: CASSRLLASGANVLTF. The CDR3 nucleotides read TGTGCCAGCAGCCGACTTCTGGCCTCTGGGGCCAACGTCCTGACTTTC.

CDR3: CASSVPTGSGNEQFF. CDR3 DNA sequence: TGTGCCAGCAGCGTCCCCACCGGGTCGGGCAATGAGCAGTTCTTC. The genes are TRBV7-9 and TRBJ2-1; D unclear. This CDR3 contains 15 residues. Germline lookup yields CDR1 SEHNR and CDR2 FQNEAQ (reference sequence). V dropped 5 bases and J dropped 6 bases, with 17 bases sitting between them.